What follows are 4 T cell receptor beta chains derived from one specimen sequenced in a study of shared clonotypes between healthy human individuals. This table comes from immunoSEQ multiplex PCR, and its TCRdb copy is limited to in-frame clones, with some not included. In the table there are roughly 2 million clones, 90% to 95% of which are singletons. Sample: naive CD4+ T cells sorted from blood. The subset is: CD45RA+ positively selected. These receptors came from a man in his late teens or twenties in good health.

This clone was seen only once. The chain combines TRBV6-6 with TRBJ2-3, with 13 positions matching TRBD2. CDR1 is MNHNY and CDR2 is SVGAGI in the germline V gene (reference sequence). V was clipped by 5 bases and J by 5 bases; unmatched bases: 7. There are 16 residues in the CDR3. CDR3 in amino acids: CASSPGLAGVVDTQYF. CDR3 DNA: TGTGCCAGCAGTCCCGGACTAGCGGGAGTCGTAGATACGCAGTATTTT.

The genes are TRBV2 and TRBJ2-5; D tentatively reads TRBD1 or TRBD2 (5 bases each). The CDR3 is 12 residues long. V lost 6 bases and J 7 bases, leaving 12 bases between the germline ends. The germline V gene has CDR1 SNHLY and CDR2 FYNNEI. The CDR3 coding sequence is TGTGCCAGCAGGGAGAATGGGGGGACCCAGTACTTC. Its translation: CASRENGGTQYF.

The V and J genes are TRBV4-3 and TRBJ2-1, with D possibly matching TRBD2 (5 bases). Trimming removed 5 bases at V and 4 bases at J, with 30 bases between. The CDR3 totals 20 residues. The V gene's germline CDR1 is LGHNA and CDR2 YSLEER. The CDR3 spells CASSYCVGSGSPNLYNEQFF. CDR3 DNA sequence: TGCGCCAGCAGCTACTGCGTGGGCAGCGGTAGCCCCAATTTGTACAATGAGCAGTTCTTC.

The chain employs TRBV10-1 and TRBJ1-1; D might be TRBD1 (6 bases). The CDR3 extends over 13 amino acids. Germline values: CDR1 WNHNN, CDR2 SYGVQD (reference sequence). With 11 bases removed from V and 3 bases from J, the gap between germline ends came to 16 bases. In nucleotides, the CDR3 is TGCGCCCCCACAGGGCCCAGGGACACTGAAGCTTTCTTT. It specifies CAPTGPRDTEAFF.